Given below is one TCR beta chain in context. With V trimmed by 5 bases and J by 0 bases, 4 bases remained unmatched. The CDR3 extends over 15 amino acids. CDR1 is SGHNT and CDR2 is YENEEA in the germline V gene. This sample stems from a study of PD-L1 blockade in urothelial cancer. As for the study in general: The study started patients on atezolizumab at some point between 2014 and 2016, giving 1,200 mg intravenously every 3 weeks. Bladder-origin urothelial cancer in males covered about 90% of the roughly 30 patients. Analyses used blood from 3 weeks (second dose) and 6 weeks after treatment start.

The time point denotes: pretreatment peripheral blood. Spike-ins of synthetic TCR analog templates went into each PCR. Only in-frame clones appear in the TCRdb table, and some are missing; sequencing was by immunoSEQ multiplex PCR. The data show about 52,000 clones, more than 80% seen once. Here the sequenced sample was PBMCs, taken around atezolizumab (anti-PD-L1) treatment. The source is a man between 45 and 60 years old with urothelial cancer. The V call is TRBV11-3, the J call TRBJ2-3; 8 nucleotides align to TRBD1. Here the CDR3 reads CASSQGTGSTDTQYF. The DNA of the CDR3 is TGTGCCAGCAGCCAAGGGACAGGTAGCACAGATACGCAGTATTTT.